The entry below gives a single T cell receptor beta chain sequence along with its context. Its cognate antigen has yet to be identified. No base qualities exist here, and no much larger clone lies one base off it. The sample belongs to a study of OX40 agonist ivuxolimab in advanced cancers. Describing the broader study: Ivuxolimab, which targeted the costimulatory receptor OX40 (CD134), was an agonistic, fully human IgG2 monoclonal antibody. Intravenous ivuxolimab was administered to patients every 2 weeks at six dose levels: 0.01, 0.1, 0.3, 1.5, 3 and 10 mg/kg. Of the approximately 50 patients in dose escalation, some 19 had hepatocellular carcinoma, roughly 15 had melanoma, 9 had renal cell carcinoma and 9 had head and neck cancer. In the dose-escalation cohort, nearly 85% of patients were male, and the mean age was 60 years with a range of 23 to 79. Prior anti-PD-1, anti-PD-L1 or anti-CTLA-4 therapy was permitted, and 40% of dose-escalation patients had received checkpoint inhibitors. Partial responses were achieved by three dose-escalation patients, of whom one had hepatocellular carcinoma and two had cutaneous melanoma. The point of sequencing TCRbeta in the periphery was to test whether ivuxolimab changed TCR sequence diversity and drove clonal T-cell expansion. The monotherapy dose-escalation portion (N ≈ 50 patients) of the phase I ivuxolimab trial is reported in the paper.

The trial excluded patients who had a history of autoimmune disease or who were on systemic immunosuppression. Peripheral blood for TCR sequencing was drawn from every dose cohort at baseline, at cycle 4 day 1 and at cycle 7 day 1. Samples were obtained from an open-label, multicenter, first-in-human phase I dose-escalation trial of ivuxolimab. The trial enrolled adults with locally advanced or metastatic head and neck squamous cell, hepatocellular, melanoma or renal cell carcinoma. Before TCR sequencing, CD4+ T cells and CD8+ T cells were sorted from peripheral blood as separate populations. To sequence the TCRbeta CDR3 region, genomic DNA was isolated from the sorted cells. TCRbeta CDR3 regions were sequenced using the immunoSEQ Assay. TCRdb re-hosts the immuneACCESS table, in-frame sequences only. Its copies lack some clones; in the studies checked, an unresolved V gene accounts for under half of them, and the cause for the rest is not known. This sample gives around 40,000 clones in total; 70% to 90% of them show up just once. 3.5% to 4% of the sample rests with the top ten.

There are 13 amino acids in the CDR3, from cysteine to phenylalanine inclusive. Only the CDR3 DNA is retained, 39 bases long and in frame from the first base. V loses 4 bases of germline sequence and J loses 5 bases, and the interval between the two ends is 11 bases. The germline V gene yields SGHVS for CDR1 and FNYEAQ for CDR2. The research as a whole found: After ivuxolimab, CD8+ T cells had more expanded clones than CD4+ T cells on average. Low levels of normalized T-cell clonal expansion were also seen in some patients who did not respond. Antigen specificity was not determined for the clonally expanded peripheral T cells. In the 0.1-3.0 mg/kg groups, partial responders were among the patients with the lowest normalized peripheral clonal expansion, particularly in CD8+ T cells. At doses from 0.1 to 3.0 mg/kg, clonal expansion was seen in both CD4+ and CD8+ blood T cells between baseline and week 6.

The material sequenced was CD4+ or CD8+ T cells sorted from blood, taken in a trial of the OX40 agonist ivuxolimab. The chain is made from TRBV7-6 and TRBJ2-5; the D gene is unclear. This receptor was identified in an adult with an advanced solid tumor such as melanoma, head and neck, liver or kidney cancer. The CDR3 region has the sequence CASSSSEVETQYF. Read as DNA, the sequence is TGTGCCAGCAGCTCCTCAGAGGTGGAGACCCAGTACTTC.